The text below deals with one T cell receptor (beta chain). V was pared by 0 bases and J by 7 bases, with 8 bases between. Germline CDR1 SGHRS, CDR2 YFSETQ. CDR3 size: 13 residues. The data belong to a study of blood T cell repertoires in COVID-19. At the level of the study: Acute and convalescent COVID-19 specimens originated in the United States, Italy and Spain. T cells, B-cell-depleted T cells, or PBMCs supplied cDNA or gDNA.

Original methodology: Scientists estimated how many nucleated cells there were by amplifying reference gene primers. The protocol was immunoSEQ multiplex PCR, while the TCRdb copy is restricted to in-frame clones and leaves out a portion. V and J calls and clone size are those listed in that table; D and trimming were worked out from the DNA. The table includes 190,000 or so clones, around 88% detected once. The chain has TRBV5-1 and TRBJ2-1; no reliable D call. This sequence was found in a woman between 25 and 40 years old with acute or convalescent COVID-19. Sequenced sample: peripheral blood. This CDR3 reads CASSLAPNNEQFF. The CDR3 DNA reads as TGCGCCAGCAGCTTGGCCCCCAATAATGAGCAGTTCTTC. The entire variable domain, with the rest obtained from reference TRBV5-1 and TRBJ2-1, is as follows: KAGVTQTPRYLIKTRGQQVTLSCSPISGHRSVSWYQQTPGQGLQFLFEYFSETQRNKGNFPGRFSGRQFSNSRSEMNVSTLELGDSALYLCASSLAPNNEQFFGPGTRLTVL.